One sample yielded the 14 T cell receptor beta chains listed below, sequenced in a study of blood T cell repertoires in COVID-19. Here immunoSEQ multiplex PCR was the method, and the copy in TCRdb shows in-frame clones only, minus some. The sample consists of 180,000 or so clones, 84% of them appearing once. Material for sequencing was PBMCs or T cells enriched from blood (not recorded which). Receptors originate from a man aged 50 to 60 who had recovered from COVID-19.

This clone was found once. The chain combines TRBV6-6 with TRBJ1-1, with 8 bases fitting TRBD1. The CDR3 loop spans 15 amino acids. The V segment lost 6 bases and the J segment 3 bases; nucleotides outside the gene matches: 9. Germline assignment: CDR1 MNHNY and CDR2 SVGAGI (reference sequence). CDR3 nucleotides: TGTGCCAGCAGCGACCCTTTACAGGGGGACACTGAAGCTTTCTTT. Residues: CASSDPLQGDTEAFF.

This sequence joins TRBV5-1 and TRBJ1-1; D perhaps matches TRBD1 (6 bases). Germline V lookup: CDR1 SGHRS, CDR2 YFSETQ. The CDR3 covers 16 residues. V lost 3 bases to trimming and J lost 3 bases, with 18 bases between them. The DNA of the CDR3 is TGCGCCAGCAGCTCGTACAGGGTCTCCTCCGACACTGAAGCTTTCTTT. Encoded protein: CASSSYRVSSDTEAFF.

The J gene is TRBJ1-3, the V gene TRBV19, with unresolved D. Trimming removed 11 bases from V and 4 bases from J, with 15 bases in between. Germline lookup yields CDR1 LNHDA and CDR2 SQIVND (reference sequence). CDR3 length equals 13 residues. The CDR3 region is CASSELRGNTIYF. CDR3 DNA: TGTGCCTCCTCCGAGTTGCGGGGAAACACCATATATTTT.

The J gene is TRBJ1-2, the V gene TRBV30; 8 bases are shared with TRBD1. The CDR3 is made up of 16 amino acids. The ends lost 3 bases at V and 3 bases at J; junction bases unmatched: 12. From germline, CDR1 is GTSNPN and CDR2 SVGIG (reference sequence). CDR3 region: CAWRALTGQGDYGYTF. DNA of the CDR3: TGTGCCTGGAGGGCATTGACCGGACAGGGAGACTATGGCTACACCTTC.

The genes are TRBV5-1 and TRBJ1-1; D might be TRBD1 (5 bases). V lost 2 bases and J lost 4, with 15 bases in between. The CDR3 has 15 residues. Germline V gene lookup returns CDR1 SGHRS and CDR2 YFSETQ. The CDR3 protein is CASSLPGKVGTEAFF. The CDR3 DNA is TGCGCCAGCAGCTTACCAGGGAAGGTCGGCACTGAAGCTTTCTTT.

V and J are TRBV5-1 and TRBJ2-5, with TRBD1 as a possible D gene (5 bases). The germline gives CDR1 SGHRS, CDR2 YFSETQ. V was clipped by 2 bases and J by 4 bases, with 12 bases between them. The CDR3 covers 14 residues. Here the CDR3 reads CASSFLSGSETQYF. CDR3 bases: TGCGCCAGCAGCTTCTTATCAGGGTCAGAGACCCAGTACTTC.

This chain joins TRBV11-3 and TRBJ2-1, with 16 bases identical to TRBD2. Per germline, CDR1 SGHNT and CDR2 YENEEA. This CDR3 contains 17 residues. V lost 4 bases to trimming and J lost 6 bases; unmatched junction nucleotides: 6. CDR3 in DNA: TGTGCCAGCAGCTACGGGACTAGCGGGGGGGACGGCAATGAGCAGTTCTTC. Its protein product is CASSYGTSGGDGNEQFF.

This chain connects TRBV6-6 to TRBJ1-2; possible D gene TRBD1, 6 bases. The CDR3 length is 15 residues. Per the germline V gene, CDR1 is MNHNY and CDR2 is SVGAGI (reference sequence). The V and J ends lost 2 bases and 2 bases respectively, with 12 bases between them. This CDR3 is CASSYGGPGNYGYTF. The CDR3 nucleotides are TGTGCCAGCAGTTACGGGGGCCCGGGCAACTATGGCTACACCTTC.

V gene TRBV19 combines with J gene TRBJ1-4, with TRBD1 identical over 7 bases. The V segment lost 4 bases and the J segment 0 bases; nucleotides outside the gene matches: 2. There are 15 residues in the CDR3. CDR1 LNHDA and CDR2 SQIVND come from the germline V gene (reference sequence). The chain's CDR3 is CASSTGGTTNEKLFF. In DNA, the CDR3 is TGTGCCAGTAGTACAGGGGGGACAACTAATGAAAAACTGTTTTTT.

The table lists this clone with a count of one. The rearrangement uses TRBV2 and TRBJ1-1; D might be TRBD1 (5 bases). This CDR3 has 13 residues. CDR1 and CDR2 from the germline V gene are SNHLY and FYNNEI. V was shortened by 1 base and J by 6 bases, with 9 bases between the two germline ends. CDR3 coding DNA: TGTGCCAGCAGTGAAGGCAGGGTACCTGAAGCTTTCTTT. As protein: CASSEGRVPEAFF.

In its sample, this clone was seen once. The chain combines TRBV2 with TRBJ2-6, with 10 bases fitting TRBD1. The CDR3 has 17 amino acids. CDR1 is SNHLY, CDR2 FYNNEI, per germline. V was clipped by 5 bases and J by 2 bases; unmatched bases: 6. CDR3 coding DNA: TGTGCCAGCAGTTCCGGGACAGGGGTCCCTGGGGCCAACGTCCTGACTTTC. This translates into CASSSGTGVPGANVLTF.

This sequence joins TRBV2 and TRBJ2-2, with TRBD1 as a possible D gene (5 bases). Germline CDR1 and CDR2: SNHLY and FYNNEI. The germline V and J ends were trimmed by 7 bases and 4 bases, with 13 bases remaining between them. The CDR3 is 14 amino acids. The CDR3 loop reads CASKAGMVTGELFF. CDR3 coding DNA: TGTGCCAGCAAGGCAGGGATGGTCACCGGGGAGCTGTTTTTT.

This clone was found once. The chain has TRBV15 and TRBJ2-3; 13 bases are a match to TRBD2. This CDR3 is 14 amino acids long. J lost 6 bases, V lost 8 bases, and 5 bases had no gene match. Germline CDR1 reads LNHNV; CDR2 reads YYDKDF (reference sequence). CDR3 loop: CATSTSGGADTQYF. The CDR3 nucleotides are TGTGCCACCTCTACTAGCGGGGGGGCTGATACGCAGTATTTT.

The V call is TRBV4-1, the J call TRBJ2-7, with TRBD2 identical over 10 bases. Trimming took 5 bases from V and 5 from J; bases not matched to a gene: 9. The CDR3 is 15 residues long. The germline CDR1 and CDR2 sequences are MGHRA and YSYEKL. In DNA, the CDR3 is TGCGCCAGCAGCTTACTTAGCGGGGGGAAAGACGAGCAGTACTTC. Its protein is CASSLLSGGKDEQYF.